Reported below is one TCR beta chain. Its antigen is undetermined. This record belongs to a study of cytomegalovirus exposure and HLA in healthy donors. Whole-study findings and limits: Exclusion as indistinguishable affected some V segments, including TRBV6-2 and TRBV6-3. The majority of TCR sequences were rare, yet some public TCRs appeared in many donors.

Primers for the PCR totalled 60 Vbeta and 13 Jbeta. The data were produced by immunoSEQ multiplex PCR, yet TCRdb's version contains in-frame clones alone and is incomplete. The sample comprises some 180,000 clones, 80% of which are singletons, and 1.5% to 2% rests with the top ten. CDR3 length equals 15 residues. V shed 4 bases and J 6 bases; nucleotides not matched to a gene: 8. Germline CDR1 and CDR2: LGHNA and YNFKEQ. The chain combines TRBV4-2 with TRBJ2-7; 11 bases match TRBD1. Sequencing input: PBMCs. This TCR was sampled from a woman in her 30s in good health and CMV-seronegative. CDR3 in DNA: TGTGCCAGCAGCCCGGTTGGGACAGGGGGAGGCGAGCAGTACTTC. It is translated as CASSPVGTGGGEQYF.